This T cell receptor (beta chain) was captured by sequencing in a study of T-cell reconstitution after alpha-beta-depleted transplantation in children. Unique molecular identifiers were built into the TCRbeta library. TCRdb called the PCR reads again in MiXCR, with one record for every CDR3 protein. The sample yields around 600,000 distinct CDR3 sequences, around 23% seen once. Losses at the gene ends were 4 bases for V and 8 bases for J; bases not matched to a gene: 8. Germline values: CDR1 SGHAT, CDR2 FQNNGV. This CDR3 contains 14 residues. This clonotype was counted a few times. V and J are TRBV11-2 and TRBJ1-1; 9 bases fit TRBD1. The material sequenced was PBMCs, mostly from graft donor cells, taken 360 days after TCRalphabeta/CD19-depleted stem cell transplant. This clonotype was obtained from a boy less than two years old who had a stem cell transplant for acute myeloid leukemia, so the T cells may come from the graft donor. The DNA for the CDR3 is TGTGCCAGCAGCTCTGTCCCGGGACAGGGAGAAGCTTTCTTT. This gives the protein CASSSVPGQGEAFF.